This T cell receptor (beta chain) emerged from a study of cytomegalovirus exposure and HLA in healthy donors (dated by TCRdb to the late 2010s). Study-level background: In an earlier analysis of approximately 500 of the donors, 276 Gb of sequence data and just under 120 million unique TCR beta sequences from about 180 million T cells were reported. An early release that covered fewer than 800 HLA-typed donors contained approximately 300 gigabases of sequencing data and 70 million to 100 million unique TCR sequences. Of the 398 genotyped donors, 81% were placed in the genetic ancestry cluster associated with self-reported Caucasian donors. The study was designed to test whether signatures of past pathogen exposure could be identified by cataloging public T cell receptors. The study profiled the T cell repertoires of about 720 subjects by immunosequencing and related them to cytomegalovirus serostatus. Along with the roughly 610-subject first cohort, a separate validation cohort of roughly 110 different subjects was used. To predict cytomegalovirus infection status, the study combined high-throughput TCR immunosequencing, statistical association of individual TCRs with disease status, and machine learning. A later analysis re-examined previously published TCR beta repertoires from 600 to 700 donors and added high-resolution HLA genotyping to investigate patterns of TCR occurrence. In the later analysis, no new phenotypic data were used to find candidate immune exposures; instead, reliance was placed on TCR beta sequences and their occurrence across donors. In an earlier analysis of roughly 600 of the donors, high-throughput TCR beta sequencing was used to judge whether each TCR beta V gene segment behaved as functional or pseudogenic. Donor age, sex, ethnicity and CMV serostatus were collected together with the repertoire data. Genome-wide SNP genotypes for about three fifths of the roughly 670 donors were used in a later genetic analysis, which treated that subset as a discovery cohort. Every repertoire in the discovery cohort had been generated on one and the same sequencing platform. Both class I and class II loci were covered by HLA typing, at four-digit resolution. Typing coverage varied by locus: about 629-630 donors for A, B, C, DRB1 and DQB1; approximately 500 for DQA1; over 600 for DPA1; approximately 490 for DPB1. Four or five DR-DQ haplotypes were handled as single units for association and clustering, since linkage in the cohort was strong. On average, 235,054 unique TCR beta nucleotide sequences were sequenced per donor among several hundred genotyped donors of the cohort, with roughly 18% of those sequences being non-productive.

Broader findings and caveats from the paper: A later analysis associated around 16,000 TCR beta sequences with specific HLA alleles at a false discovery rate of 0.05. The presence/absence analyses assumed that sequencing depth was roughly uniform across donors, and that assumption may not be true. Because counts were too low, seventeen rarely observed V segments, including chromosome 9 orphons, were left out of the earlier analysis of several hundred of the donors. The study gave a list of 150 to 200 TCR beta chains associated with cytomegalovirus. Assigning TCR associations to individual alleles was difficult when HLA alleles, especially DR and DQ, strongly co-occurred. According to a later analysis, parvovirus B19, influenza, CMV and Epstein-Barr virus appeared linked to several top co-occurrence clusters. A further reported finding was that TCR beta sequences accurately predicted the HLA-A and HLA-B alleles for most subjects in the first cohort. CMV serostatus was the only immune exposure information available for the cohort. Compared with equally common non-associated chains, HLA-associated TCR beta chains in a later analysis were more clonally expanded and had lower generation probabilities. V-gene and J-gene trimming of TCR beta chains was associated with a missense DCLRE1C variant in a later genetic analysis, and the association was replicated in an independent cohort. According to a later analysis, most CMV-associated TCR beta chains appeared to be HLA-restricted, and the HLA associations seemed to be driven largely by CMV exposure. Because HLA typing was unavailable for some donors at each locus, only the typed subset was used in association tests. In an earlier analysis of some 500 of the donors, most TCR beta V segments appeared in productive rearrangements about 87% or about 30% of the time, broadly matching IMGT annotations. Some IMGT-functional V segments, including TRBV6-2 and TRBV6-3, could not be distinguished by the 87-base-pair reads and were therefore excluded. It was suggested by the authors that the approach could potentially be generalized to other disease states and immunological phenotypes. In a later analysis, the rate of TCR association differed among HLA loci, with DRB1 alleles having the most associated TCRs and HLA-C alleles having the fewest. According to a later genetic analysis, donors in an Asian-associated ancestry cluster had fewer N-insertions in productive TCRs than the approximately 610-donor mean. A cluster of highly shared sequence variants was judged likely to be a technical artifact of the sequencing pipeline. The cohort was sequenced for TCR beta chains only, and without alpha or paired-chain data the features that could be detected were limited. In vitro tests confirmed that a few of the cytomegalovirus-associated TCR beta chains recognize cytomegalovirus antigens. While some public TCRs were present in many individuals, most TCR sequences turned up only very rarely across donors. Correlated functional status among segregating V segments might be attributable to linkage disequilibrium, but an unknown experimental factor could not be ruled out. The classifier was reported to diagnose cytomegalovirus status with high specificity and sensitivity in both the original and validation cohorts.

On this clone: What antigen it recognizes has not been identified. The sample holds no much larger clone one base away, and base qualities are not on file.

Trimming takes 4 bases from V and 6 bases from J, and the germline ends sit 19 bases apart. CDR1 and CDR2 (MNHNS, SASEGT) derive from the germline V gene. The CDR3 sequence holds 16 residues, the cysteine and phenylalanine included. The read is trimmed to its CDR3 DNA, 48 bases read in frame from base 1. Receptor amplification or capture employed the immunoSEQ multiplex PCR assay. For the multiplex PCR, a mixture combining 60 forward primers for TCR Vbeta segments and 13 reverse primers for TCR Jbeta segments was used. The CDR3 region of rearranged TCR beta genes was amplified from genomic DNA with a multiplex PCR assay. On the Illumina HiSeq System, the amplified TCR beta libraries were sequenced as 87-base-pair reads. As for the original processing: In a later analysis, tens of millions of unique TCR beta chains were counted across the 690 or so repertoires, and about 9.9 million of these chains were shared by at least two donors. Raw reads were error-corrected and collapsed into unique sequences with a nearest-neighbor algorithm that merged closely related sequences to remove PCR and sequencing errors. To assign V, D and J gene segments, CDR3 sequences were aligned to IMGT reference sequences. For a sequence to be retained, a match of at least six nucleotides to both a V gene segment and a J gene segment was required. Rearrangements were called productive when the CDR3 lacked stop codons and stayed in frame with V and J; all others were non-productive. CDR3 was defined according to IMGT convention as the region running from the second conserved V-encoded cysteine to the conserved J-encoded phenylalanine. Sequences without an unambiguous match to a single V gene segment were excluded from the earlier analysis of 587 of the donors. An earlier analysis of 587 of the donors classified V segments as functional when productive rearrangements were above 56.7% and as segregating when the standard deviation between donors was above 5%. To diagnose cytomegalovirus status from the catalog of TCR beta chain sequences, a statistical classification framework was built. V and J gene assignment, in a later analysis, came from comparing TCR nucleotide sequences with IMGT/GENE-DB human TR gene sequences. Using the TCRdist pipeline, a later analysis assigned CDR3 sequences along with most-parsimonious VDJ recombination scenarios. In a later analysis, each TCR beta chain was defined by its CDR3 amino acid sequence together with its V-gene family, and reads lacking a unique V-gene family were excluded. To address suspected cross-contamination and a sequencing artifact, a later analysis removed 450 to 700 highly shared, low-generation-probability nucleotide sequences. In a later analysis, a clonal expansion index for each public chain was calculated from normalized within-repertoire ranks of inferred template counts. A later analysis computed generation probabilities with a VDJ recombination model fitted to out-of-frame rearrangements, and checked the results against IGoR. Hypergeometric tests were used in a later analysis to score TCR-TCR, TCR-HLA and TCR-CMV co-occurrence, with a repertoire-size bias correction applied to the TCR pairs. In a later analysis, false discovery rates were estimated by permuting HLA or CMV assignments 20 times. In a later analysis, co-occurring TCRs were grouped with DBSCAN, and TCRdist sequence similarity was added when clustering was performed within HLA-allele-positive subsets. Co-occurrence clustering excluded repertoires with fewer than 30,000 or more than 120,000 public chains, plus five with anomalous nucleotide sharing. In TCRdb, the immuneACCESS table is reduced to in-frame sequences with V and J assigned. These tables do not hold every clone; where another copy was compared, an unresolved V gene accounts for under half, and the others remain unexplained. The D gene and trimming were derived from the DNA, and the V and J assignments and clone size from that table. In this sample the table shows some 200,000 clones, approximately 85% of which occur a single time. The ten top clones hold roughly 0.8% of the sample.

The cohort comprised some 700 healthy bone marrow donors. At the time of sampling, all cohort members were nominally healthy, though unrecorded immune exposures were likely present. The donor tested CMV seronegative, placing the donor among the approximately 360 seronegative members of the cohort. Each donor provided a peripheral blood sample, and peripheral blood mononuclear cells were used for TCR beta sequencing. Genomic DNA was extracted from the blood cell samples with the Qiagen DNeasy Blood Extraction Kit. Material for sequencing was PBMCs. The chain joins TRBV6-1 to TRBJ2-1; TRBD2 is possibly the D segment (6 matching bases). The receptor was isolated from a woman under 30 in good health and CMV-seronegative. Read as DNA, the sequence is TGTGCCAGCAGTGCTGGCCCAGGGAGGTCCCTCAATGAGCAGTTCTTC. This encodes CASSAGPGRSLNEQFF.